The entry that follows covers one T cell receptor (beta chain) sequence. What antigen it recognizes has not been identified. Base quality data are lacking; no much larger clone is found one base away. The sequencer was an Illumina NovaSeq 6000. cDNA libraries for TCRalpha and TCRbeta were prepared by 5'RACE using constant-segment primers, with sample barcodes and unique molecular identifiers added. Trizol reagent was used to extract RNA from every sample. Amplification of the libraries took two PCR steps, and the second step added a second sample barcode plus Illumina TruSeq adapters. Sequencing of libraries was performed on an Illumina NovaSeq with 2 x 150 bp paired-end reads. In the authors' own workflow: Demultiplexing of reads and collapsing into UMI-guided consensus sequences were performed with migec v1.2.7. Using mixcr v2.1.11, the UMI consensuses were aligned to TRA and TRB V and J templates and assembled into clonotypes. A clonotype was counted as expanded or contracted only if both edgeR and NoisET called the change significant, with noise models trained on biological replicates. edgeR calls used a false discovery rate-adjusted p below 0.01 and a log2 fold-change threshold of 1. As an exploratory analysis of dynamics, PCA with hierarchical clustering was applied to max-normalized trajectories of the 1000 most abundant clonotypes. The CD4 or CD8 phenotype of responding clones was assigned using the separately sequenced CD4+ and CD8+ repertoires. The raw public data were reprocessed by TCRdb itself: fastp quality trimming at Q25, MiXCR clonotype calling, in-frame beta chains only. Identical CDR3 protein sequences are pooled into one entry, listed with their most common genes and DNA. These V and J calls originate from TCRdb's pipeline instead of the authors' own analysis. The sample yields more than 250,000 distinct CDR3 sequences; more than 15% were counted once. The ten largest clones add up to approximately 22% of the sample.

The data derive from a study of T-cell memory formation after mild COVID-19 (dated by TCRdb to about 2021). The study in broad terms: TCR sequence clusters from the two donors were largely donor specific. T-cell clones expanding and contracting after mild COVID-19 in two donors were tracked by longitudinal TCRalpha and TCRbeta repertoire sequencing. The cohort was made up of two young adult volunteers, one female and one male, who were previously healthy.

Ficoll-Paque density gradient centrifugation was the method used to isolate PBMCs. The study at large found these results: Some responding clones were found in pre-infection memory, which suggests that pre-existing cross-reactive memory T cells took part in the SARS-CoV-2 response. Contracting CD4+ clones were located mainly in the CM and EM memory subsets, whereas CD8+ clones were found to be enriched in EMRA. From day 15 to 85, contracting clones showed balanced CD4/CD8 phenotypes, whereas a second wave of clones that expanded from day 15 to 37 leaned towards CD4+. The study included only a couple of mild cases, and larger cohorts that include severe cases with pre-infection samples were judged to be necessary. Whether the second-wave clones peaking on day 37 were SARS-CoV-2 specific was not confirmed.

The receptor was isolated from a man between 18 and 35 years old who had mild COVID-19 (a few samples of this study predate the infection). The sample titles of this study are shuffled in the database, so cell type and time point are left out; the donor was told from shared clones. The sequenced material came from PBMCs or a T cell subset sorted from them (not recorded which).

The CDR3 region: CATSKDSVPEAFF. The base sequence is TGTGCCACCAGCAAAGACAGCGTCCCTGAAGCTTTCTTT. This chain joins TRBV15 to TRBJ1-1; a weak D assignment points to TRBD1 (5 bases agree). Trimming at the junction amounts to 4 bases on V and 6 bases on J, and the germline ends lie 12 bases apart. CDR1 LNHNV and CDR2 YYDKDF are derived from the germline V gene (reference sequence). Spanning cysteine to phenylalanine, the CDR3 consists of 13 amino acids. CDR3 DNA only is kept here, 39 bases in frame from base 1.